Below are 32 T cell receptor beta chains sequenced from a single sample in a study of graft-versus-host responses after intestinal transplantation. No antigen has been assigned to these receptors. The assay was immunoSEQ multiplex PCR, and TCRdb's table has in-frame clones only and misses some. The sample consists of 95,000 to 150,000 clones, approximately 95% of them appearing once. The source was unstimulated CD8+ T cells sorted from spleen or lymph node cells, collected before intestinal transplant. These receptor sequences come from a human donor who received an intestinal transplant.

Concerning this clone itself: Other nucleotide sequences in the sample specify the same CDR3. V and J are TRBV28 and TRBJ2-5, with a tentative D call TRBD1 (7 bases). Per the germline V gene, CDR1 is MDHEN and CDR2 is SYDVKM. This CDR3 is built from 14 residues. Trimming cost V 5 bases and J 4 bases, with 14 bases left between them. Here the CDR3 reads CASSQTGRSETQYF. DNA for the CDR3: TGTGCCAGCAGTCAGACAGGGAGGTCAGAGACCCAGTACTTC.

This clone was observed once. The chain recombines TRBV10-3 with TRBJ1-2; TRBD1 matches at 8 bases. This CDR3 comprises 16 residues. Losses at the gene ends were 0 bases for V and 8 bases for J; bases not matched to a gene: 11. The germline V gene has CDR1 ENHRY and CDR2 SYGVKD. The CDR3 DNA sequence: TGTGCCATCAGTGAGTCGAAGTCAGGGGGCGGACGGGGCTACACCTTC. As protein: CAISESKSGGGRGYTF.

This chain joins TRBV4-3 and TRBJ2-5; tentatively, D is TRBD2 (5 bases). This CDR3 comprises 13 residues. The germline CDR1 and CDR2 sequences are LGHNA and YSLEER. Trimming pared 1 base from V and 2 bases from J, leaving 5 bases between. CDR3 coding DNA: TGCGCCAGCAGCCAAGGACTACAAGAGACCCAGTACTTC. Translated, it gives CASSQGLQETQYF.

The chain employs TRBV7-4 and TRBJ2-1; 11 nucleotides line up with TRBD2. This CDR3 is built from 16 residues. The germline gives CDR1 SGHVT, CDR2 SQSDAQ. Losses at the gene ends were 7 bases for V and 3 bases for J; bases not matched to a gene: 8. DNA for the CDR3: TGTGCCAGCACCCACCCGGGACTAGCGGTCTACAATGAGCAGTTCTTC. Residues: CASTHPGLAVYNEQFF.

This chain uses TRBV5-1 with TRBJ2-1; D remains ambiguous. Trimming shortened V by 1 base and J by 2 bases, and 10 bases separated the two germline ends. Per germline, CDR1 SGHRS and CDR2 YFSETQ. The CDR3 sequence is 15 residues long. The DNA of the CDR3 is TGCGCCAGCAGCTTGCTCCTGACCCCCTACAATGAGCAGTTCTTC. This translates into CASSLLLTPYNEQFF.

The chain has TRBV19 and TRBJ2-5; TRBD1 matches at 7 bases. The end of the DNA is better explained by TRBJ2-7, so the J call may be wrong. The germline gives CDR1 LNHDA, CDR2 SQIVND (reference sequence). This CDR3 has 14 residues. In nucleotides, the CDR3 is TGTGCCAGTAGTCCGACAGGGTTAGCCTACGAGCAGTACTTC. Protein: CASSPTGLAYEQYF.

This chain joins TRBV5-1 and TRBJ2-7; 9 bases align to TRBD1. Germline V CDR1 and CDR2: SGHRS, YFSETQ. The junction had 4 bases not matched to a gene; V was cut back by 3 bases and J by 0 bases. The CDR3 contains 15 residues. DNA for the CDR3: TGCGCCAGCAGCTGGACAGGGGACCCCTCCTACGAGCAGTACTTC. The encoded protein is CASSWTGDPSYEQYF.

This chain links TRBV4-1 with TRBJ2-7, with 9 nucleotides matching TRBD1. CDR1 and CDR2 (germline): MGHRA, YSYEKL. The CDR3 contains 15 residues. Trimming removed 5 bases from V and 5 bases from J; junction bases left unmatched: 10. The CDR3 region is CASSLSTGGANEQYF. Written as DNA, the CDR3 is TGCGCCAGCAGCTTGAGCACAGGGGGCGCGAACGAGCAGTACTTC.

CDR3: CASSPRTGEMSYTF. The CDR3 DNA is TGTGCCAGTAGTCCGAGGACAGGGGAGATGAGCTACACCTTC. The chain couples TRBV19 to TRBJ1-2, with 9 bases fitting TRBD1. This CDR3 is built from 14 residues. Germline V gives CDR1 LNHDA, CDR2 SQIVND (reference sequence). The V and J ends lost 5 bases and 9 bases, in that order; junction bases with no gene match: 10.

This chain connects TRBV30 to TRBJ2-1; TRBD2 matches 10 bases. The CDR3 sequence is 14 residues long. Unmatched junction bases numbered 6, after V lost 4 bases and J lost 6 bases. Germline CDR1 GTSNPN, CDR2 SVGIG (reference sequence). The CDR3 DNA follows: TGTGCCTGGAATAGCGGGAGGCTTGGCAATGAGCAGTTCTTC. This sequence encodes CAWNSGRLGNEQFF. Using reference TRBV30 and TRBJ2-1 for the parts outside the CDR3, the full variable domain is SQTIHQWPATLVQPVGSPLSLECTVEGTSNPNLYWYRQAAGRGLQLLFYSVGIGQISSEVPQNLSASRPQDRQFILSSKKLLLSDSGFYLCAWNSGRLGNEQFFGPGTRLTVL.

The chain couples TRBV7-8 to TRBJ1-5, with D tentatively TRBD1 (6 bases). Per germline, CDR1 SGHVS and CDR2 FQNEAQ. The CDR3 is made up of 13 amino acids. Trimming removed 6 bases at V and 5 bases at J, with 11 bases between. CDR3 loop: CASSYYRDQPQHF. The CDR3 coding sequence is TGTGCCAGCAGTTATTACAGGGATCAGCCCCAGCATTTT.

The genes are TRBV28 and TRBJ1-2; 8 bases are shared with TRBD1. The CDR3 runs 20 residues. After removal of 2 bases from V and 7 bases from J, the junction contained 24 bases not matched to a gene. The V gene's germline CDR1 is MDHEN and CDR2 SYDVKM. This CDR3 is CASSLASILRTGRFFGGYTF. As DNA, the CDR3 is TGTGCCAGCAGTTTAGCGTCTATTTTAAGGACAGGGAGGTTTTTTGGTGGCTACACCTTC.

The chain links TRBV28 to TRBJ1-5; D is unclear. V was trimmed by 7 bases and J by 0 bases, leaving 16 bases between them. The CDR3 contains 16 residues. Per the germline V gene, CDR1 is MDHEN and CDR2 is SYDVKM. CDR3 loop: CASTFSPDGSNQPQHF. The CDR3 region has the DNA TGTGCCAGCACTTTTAGCCCGGACGGTAGCAATCAGCCCCAGCATTTT.

The V call is TRBV11-2, the J call TRBJ1-3; 7 nucleotides match TRBD1. The CDR3 spans 16 residues. J lost 0 bases, V lost 5 bases, and 7 bases had no gene match. CDR1 and CDR2 from the germline V gene are SGHAT and FQNNGV. The CDR3 sequence: CASSLLQGSSGNTIYF. The DNA of the CDR3 is TGTGCCAGCAGCCTCTTACAGGGGAGCTCTGGAAACACCATATATTTT.

This chain uses TRBV10-3 with TRBJ2-5; 8 positions match TRBD1. The J call is in doubt because the DNA end fits TRBJ2-7 better. Germline values: CDR1 ENHRY, CDR2 SYGVKD. This CDR3 has 17 amino acids. CDR3 amino acids: CAISEFPRQGKVSEQYF. CDR3 coding DNA: TGTGCCATCAGTGAGTTCCCCCGACAGGGGAAGGTGAGCGAGCAGTACTTC.

The rearrangement joins TRBV10-2 to TRBJ2-1; TRBD1 matches at 7 bases. Per the germline V gene, CDR1 is WSHSY and CDR2 is SAAADI. J lost 3 bases, V lost 6 bases, and 8 bases had no gene match. This CDR3 has 15 amino acids. CDR3 sequence: CASSPGTAVYNEQFF. Written as DNA, the CDR3 is TGCGCCAGCAGCCCCGGGACAGCGGTCTACAATGAGCAGTTCTTC.

The CDR3 nucleotides are TGTGCCAGCAGCTTAGCGATTGACACTGAAGCTTTCTTT. This gives the protein CASSLAIDTEAFF. The genes are TRBV7-9 and TRBJ1-1; D not resolved. This CDR3 is built from 13 residues. V lost 0 bases, J lost 3 bases, and 5 bases lay in between. Germline-derived CDR1 and CDR2 are SEHNR and FQNEAQ (reference sequence).

The chain joins TRBV6-5 to TRBJ2-7, with 7 bases lining up with TRBD1. V lost 5 bases, J lost 2 bases, and 9 bases stayed unmatched. This CDR3 contains 15 residues. Germline-derived CDR1 and CDR2 are MNHEY and SVGAGI. The CDR3, as DNA: TGTGCCAGCAGTCCCCCGGACAGGAGACCCTACGAGCAGTACTTC. Amino acid sequence: CASSPPDRRPYEQYF.

This sequence joins TRBV11-2 and TRBJ2-1; TRBD2 aligns across 13 bases. This CDR3 comprises 15 residues. Germline V lookup: CDR1 SGHAT, CDR2 FQNNGV. V shed 4 bases, J shed 8 bases, and the junction held 5 bases outside the gene matches. CDR3 DNA sequence: TGTGCCAGCAGCTCCTCCGGGACTAGCGGGGATGAGCAGTTCTTC. Protein sequence: CASSSSGTSGDEQFF.

The rearrangement links TRBV14 to TRBJ2-7; D may be TRBD2 (5 bases). V lost 1 base to trimming and J lost 3 bases, with 13 bases between them. The CDR3 loop spans 15 amino acids. Per the germline V gene, CDR1 is SGHDN and CDR2 is FVKESK. The CDR3 spells CASSQAFTGIYEQYF. DNA of the CDR3: TGTGCCAGCAGCCAAGCGTTCACGGGGATCTACGAGCAGTACTTC.

This clone was found once. The genes are TRBV12-5 and TRBJ2-7; the D is unclear. There are 12 residues in the CDR3. The germline gives CDR1 LGHNT, CDR2 FRNRAP. The V end was cut by 1 base, the J end by 5 bases, with 6 bases between. The CDR3 coding sequence is TGTGCTAGTGGTTTGGCCCGCGACGAGCAGTACTTC. Residues: CASGLARDEQYF.

The chain combines TRBV7-2 with TRBJ2-3; D not certain. V lost 5 bases, J lost 4 bases, and 10 bases lay in between. The CDR3 extends over 13 amino acids. Germline values: CDR1 SGHTA, CDR2 FQGNSA. CDR3 sequence: CASSPLPADTQYF. CDR3 sequence (DNA): TGTGCCAGCAGCCCCCTTCCCGCAGATACGCAGTATTTT.

The CDR3 here is CSVDTPENYGYTF. DNA of the CDR3: TGCAGCGTAGATACCCCAGAGAACTATGGCTACACCTTC. The chain joins TRBV29-1 to TRBJ1-2, with D unresolved. The CDR3 extends over 13 amino acids. Germline CDR1 SQVTM, CDR2 ANQGSEA. The ends were cut back, 6 bases at V and 2 bases at J, with 13 bases in the middle.

This chain links TRBV27 with TRBJ2-1; possibly TRBD2 for D (6 bases). Germline loops: CDR1 MNHEY, CDR2 SMNVEV (reference sequence). The CDR3 has 15 residues. The germline V and J ends were trimmed by 7 bases and 8 bases, with 21 bases remaining between them. The CDR3: CASNRGTPGRDEQFF. In DNA, the CDR3 is TGTGCCAGCAATCGAGGGACTCCGGGTAGGGATGAGCAGTTCTTC.

Here the CDR3 DNA reads TGTGCCAGCAGCTTAAGCCCGCTCCTATACGGCTACACCTTC. It yields the protein CASSLSPLLYGYTF. This chain joins TRBV7-2 and TRBJ1-2; D is unclear. V was clipped by 2 bases and J by 8 bases, with 15 bases between them. Per germline, CDR1 SGHTA and CDR2 FQGNSA. The CDR3 runs to 14 residues.

The chain couples TRBV27 to TRBJ2-7; 7 bases are shared with TRBD2. CDR3 size: 15 residues. CDR1 MNHEY and CDR2 SMNVEV come from the germline V gene (reference sequence). Trimming cost V 4 bases and J 1 base; bases outside gene matches: 7. CDR3 sequence: CASSYSGRPSYEQYF. CDR3 in DNA: TGTGCCAGCAGTTATAGCGGGCGTCCTTCCTACGAGCAGTACTTC.

The chain recombines TRBV5-1 with TRBJ1-3; the D gene is possibly TRBD1 (5 bases). V shed 0 bases and J shed 0 bases, with 7 bases lying between them. The CDR3 spans 15 residues. CDR1 is SGHRS, CDR2 YFSETQ, per germline. The CDR3: CASSLDRPSGNTIYF. The CDR3 coding sequence is TGCGCCAGCAGCTTGGACAGGCCCTCTGGAAACACCATATATTTT.

V usage is TRBV9 and J usage is TRBJ1-1; 11 bases map to TRBD1. Per the germline V gene, CDR1 is SGDLS and CDR2 is YYNGEE. The CDR3 is 17 residues long. J was trimmed by 0 bases and V by 3 bases; bases with no gene match: 7. DNA for the CDR3: TGTGCCAGCAGCGGACCGGGACAGGGGGGGCTGAACACTGAAGCTTTCTTT. Translating gives CASSGPGQGGLNTEAFF.

This sequence joins TRBV27 and TRBJ1-6, with D maybe TRBD1 (5 bases). CDR1 and CDR2 from the germline V gene are MNHEY and SMNVEV (reference sequence). The V gene lost 7 bases and the J gene lost 0 bases, with 25 bases spanning the gap. The CDR3 runs to 20 residues. The CDR3 loop is CASTDLGDRDGSSYNSPLHF. The DNA for the CDR3 is TGTGCCAGCACCGACCTCGGGGACCGGGACGGGAGCTCCTATAATTCACCCCTCCACTTT.

The chain employs TRBV6-5 and TRBJ2-7, with TRBD2 identical over 8 bases. Germline assignment: CDR1 MNHEY and CDR2 SVGAGI. V was pared by 3 bases and J by 2 bases, with 9 bases of the junction left unmatched. This CDR3 region has 16 residues. DNA for the CDR3: TGTGCCAGCAGTTATTATACTAGCGGAGGTACCTACGAGCAGTACTTC. Translation gives CASSYYTSGGTYEQYF.

The chain has TRBV7-6 and TRBJ2-7; TRBD1 matches at 8 bases. The germline CDR1 and CDR2 sequences are SGHVS and FNYEAQ. The CDR3 is 13 residues long. V dropped 4 bases and J dropped 3; count of bases not matched to a gene: 2. CDR3 in DNA: TGTGCCAGCAGCTATGGGACAGGCTACGAGCAGTACTTC. This sequence encodes CASSYGTGYEQYF.

This chain connects TRBV9 to TRBJ2-5, with TRBD1 matching over 7 bases. The germline V gene encodes CDR1 SGDLS and CDR2 YYNGEE. J gave up 2 bases and V 4 bases, and 5 bases lay outside the gene matches. This CDR3 contains 14 residues. In DNA form, the CDR3 reads TGTGCCAGCAGCTCCGGACAGGAGCAAGAGACCCAGTACTTC. This codes for CASSSGQEQETQYF. Full variable domain (outside the CDR3, taken from reference TRBV9 and TRBJ2-5): DSGVTQTPKHLITATGQRVTLRCSPRSGDLSVYWYQQSLDQGLQFLIQYYNGEERAKGNILERFSAQQFPDLHSELNLSSLELGDSALYFCASSSGQEQETQYFGPGTRLLVL.